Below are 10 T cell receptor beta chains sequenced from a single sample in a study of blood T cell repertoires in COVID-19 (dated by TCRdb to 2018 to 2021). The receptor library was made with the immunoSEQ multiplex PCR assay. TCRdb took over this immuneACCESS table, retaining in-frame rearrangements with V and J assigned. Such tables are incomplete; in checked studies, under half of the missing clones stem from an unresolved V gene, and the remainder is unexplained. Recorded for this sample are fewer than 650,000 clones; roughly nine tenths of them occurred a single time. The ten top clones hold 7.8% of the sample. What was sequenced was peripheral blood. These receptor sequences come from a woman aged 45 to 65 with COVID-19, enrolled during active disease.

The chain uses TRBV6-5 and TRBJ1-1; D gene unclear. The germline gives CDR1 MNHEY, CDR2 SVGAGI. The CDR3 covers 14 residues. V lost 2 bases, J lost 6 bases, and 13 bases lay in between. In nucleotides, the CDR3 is TGTGCCAGCAGTTACGACCGGGAAATATCTGAAGCTTTCTTT. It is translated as CASSYDREISEAFF.

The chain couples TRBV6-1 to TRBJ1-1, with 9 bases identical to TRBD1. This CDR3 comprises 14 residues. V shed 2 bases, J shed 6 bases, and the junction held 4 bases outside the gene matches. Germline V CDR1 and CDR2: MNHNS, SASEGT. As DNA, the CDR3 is TGTGCCAGCAGTGAACCCGGACAGGGGCCTGAAGCTTTCTTT. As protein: CASSEPGQGPEAFF.

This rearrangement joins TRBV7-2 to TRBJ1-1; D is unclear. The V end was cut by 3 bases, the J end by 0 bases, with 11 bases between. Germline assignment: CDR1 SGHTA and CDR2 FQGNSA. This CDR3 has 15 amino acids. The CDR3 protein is CASSLYGQLNTEAFF. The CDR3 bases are TGTGCCAGCAGCTTGTATGGGCAGTTGAACACTGAAGCTTTCTTT.

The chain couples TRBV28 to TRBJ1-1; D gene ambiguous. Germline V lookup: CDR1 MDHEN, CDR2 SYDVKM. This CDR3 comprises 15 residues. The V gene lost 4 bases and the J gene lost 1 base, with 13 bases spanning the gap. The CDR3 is CASSSPRERNTEAFF. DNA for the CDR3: TGTGCCAGCAGTTCCCCCCGAGAAAGGAACACTGAAGCTTTCTTT.

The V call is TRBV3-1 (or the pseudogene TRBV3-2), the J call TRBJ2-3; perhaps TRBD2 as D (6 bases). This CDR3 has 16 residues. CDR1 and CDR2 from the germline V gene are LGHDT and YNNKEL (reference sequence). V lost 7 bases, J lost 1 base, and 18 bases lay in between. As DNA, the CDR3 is TGTGCCAGCACCCCGCGGGGTTCCCACGGCACAGATACGCAGTATTTT. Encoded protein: CASTPRGSHGTDTQYF.

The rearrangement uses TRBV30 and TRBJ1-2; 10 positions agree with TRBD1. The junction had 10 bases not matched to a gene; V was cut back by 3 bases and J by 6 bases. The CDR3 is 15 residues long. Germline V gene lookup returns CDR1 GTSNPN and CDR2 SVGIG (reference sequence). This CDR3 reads CAWRYTGTGDNGYTF. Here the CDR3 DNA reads TGTGCCTGGAGATATACCGGGACAGGGGATAATGGCTACACCTTC.

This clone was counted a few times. CDR3 bases: TGCGCCAGCAGCCGGGAGCGGGGGGTCCTCACAGATACGCAGTATTTT. This encodes CASSRERGVLTDTQYF. The chain joins TRBV4-1 to TRBJ2-3, with 9 bases fitting TRBD2. The V gene end was trimmed by 4 bases and the J gene end by 2 bases; junction bases not matched to a gene: 7. The germline V gene encodes CDR1 MGHRA and CDR2 YSYEKL. CDR3 length equals 16 residues.

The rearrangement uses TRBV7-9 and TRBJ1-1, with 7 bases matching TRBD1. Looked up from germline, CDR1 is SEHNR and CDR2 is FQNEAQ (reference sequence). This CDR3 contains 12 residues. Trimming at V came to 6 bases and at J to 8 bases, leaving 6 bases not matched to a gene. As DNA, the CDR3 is TGTGCCAGCAGTCGCGACAGGGAGGAAGCTTTCTTT. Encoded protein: CASSRDREEAFF.

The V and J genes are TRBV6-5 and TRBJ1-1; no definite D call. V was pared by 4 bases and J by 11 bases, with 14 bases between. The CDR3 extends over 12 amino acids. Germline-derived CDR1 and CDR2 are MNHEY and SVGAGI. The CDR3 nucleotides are TGTGCCAGCAGTTCCCTCTGGAGTCCGGCTTTCTTT. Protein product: CASSSLWSPAFF.

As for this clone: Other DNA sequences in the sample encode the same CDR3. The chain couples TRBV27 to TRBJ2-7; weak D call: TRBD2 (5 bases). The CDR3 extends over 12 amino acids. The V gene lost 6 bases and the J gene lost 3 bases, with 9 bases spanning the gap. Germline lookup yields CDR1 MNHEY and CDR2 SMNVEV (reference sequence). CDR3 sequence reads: CASRTGNYEQYF. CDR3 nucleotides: TGTGCCAGCAGAACCGGGAACTACGAGCAGTACTTC.